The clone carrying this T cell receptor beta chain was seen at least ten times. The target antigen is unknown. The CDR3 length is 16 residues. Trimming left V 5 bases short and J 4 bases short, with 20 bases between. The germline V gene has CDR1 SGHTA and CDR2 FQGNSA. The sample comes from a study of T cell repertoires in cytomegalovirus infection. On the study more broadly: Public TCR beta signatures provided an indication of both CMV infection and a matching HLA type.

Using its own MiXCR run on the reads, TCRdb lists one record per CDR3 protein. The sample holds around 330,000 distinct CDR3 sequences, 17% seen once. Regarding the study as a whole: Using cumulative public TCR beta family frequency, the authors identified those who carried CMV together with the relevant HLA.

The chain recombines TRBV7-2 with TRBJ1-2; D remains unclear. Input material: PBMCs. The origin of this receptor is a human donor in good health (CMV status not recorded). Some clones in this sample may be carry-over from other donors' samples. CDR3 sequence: CASSLEARREFYGYTF. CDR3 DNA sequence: TGTGCCAGCAGCCTCGAGGCTCGGAGAGAGTTCTATGGCTACACCTTC. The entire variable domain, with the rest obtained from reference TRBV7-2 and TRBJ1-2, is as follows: GAGVSQSPSNKVTEKGKDVELRCDPISGHTALYWYRQSLGQGLEFLIYFQGNSAPDKSGLPSDRFSAERTGGSVSTLTIQRTQQEDSAVYLCASSLEARREFYGYTFGSGTRLTVV.